These T cell receptor beta chains were read from a single sample in a study of immune characterization of retroperitoneal liposarcoma. TCRdb reprocessed the PCR reads with MiXCR, giving one entry per CDR3 protein. The sample has about 10,000 distinct CDR3 sequences, roughly a quarter seen once; the top ten hold approximately 20%. Material for sequencing was blood. These receptor sequences come from a male donor with retroperitoneal liposarcoma. The CDR3 runs from the conserved cysteine through the conserved F or W. D genes are given only for firm matches. Not every row has a clone size; where given, it reads once, few, many or a size class.

>NA|NA|TRBJ1-2|TRBV6-6
TGTGCCAGCAGCTCCGGGACACGTAACTATGGCTACACCTTC
CASSSGTRNYGYTF
>TRBD2|few|TRBJ2-1|TRBV7-3
TGTGCCAGCAGCCCACAGCGGGAGGACCCTTGGAATGAGCAGTTCTTC
CASSPQREDPWNEQFF
>TRBD1|NA|TRBJ1-2|TRBV11-2
TGTGCCAGCAGCTCTCCGGACAGGGGAGCTCCAAACTATGGCTACACCTTC
CASSSPDRGAPNYGYTF
>TRBD1|NA|TRBJ2-7|TRBV6-5
TGTGCCAGCAGTCGTGGACAGGCCTACGAGCAGTACTTC
CASSRGQAYEQYF
>NA|NA|TRBJ2-1|TRBV7-6
TGTGCCAGCAGCTTAGGTAGGGATCCCTACAATGAGCAGTTCTTC
CASSLGRDPYNEQFF
>NA|NA|TRBJ2-5|TRBV7-6
TGTGCCAGCAGCTTTACCGGGGCGCCCCAAGAGACCCAGTACTTC
CASSFTGAPQETQYF
>TRBD2|few|TRBJ2-3|TRBV6-8
TGTGCCAGCAGTTACTCCCCTCTAACTAGCGGGGGGGCCGGCACAGATACGCAGTATTTT
CASSYSPLTSGGAGTDTQYF
>TRBD2|few|TRBJ2-1|TRBV6-1
TGTGCCAGCCGGGCGGGGGGCATCAATGAGCAGTTCTTC
CASRAGGINEQFF
>NA|NA|TRBJ1-6|TRBV6-5
TGTGCCAGCAGTCTCGGCGGGTCCAACCTCCACTTT
CASSLGGSNLHF
>NA|few|TRBJ1-1|TRBV5-1
TGCGCCAGCAGCACCGATGGGGTTACTGAAGCTTTCTTT
CASSTDGVTEAFF
>NA|many|TRBJ2-2|TRBV6-1
TGTGCCAGCAGTGCAACAGGGCAAACCGGGGAGCTGTTTTTT
CASSATGQTGELFF
>NA|large|TRBJ2-3|TRBV6-1
TGTGCCAGCAGTGAAGACAAGGGGTTCCGCACAGATACGCAGTATTTT
CASSEDKGFRTDTQYF
>NA|medium-sized|TRBJ2-5|TRBV12-5
TGTGCTAGTGGTTTGGTAAGATCCCTCCGGGAGACCCAGTACTTC
CASGLVRSLRETQYF
>NA|NA|TRBJ2-3|TRBV7-2
TGTGCCAGCAGCCCAGAGGTTATCAACAGAGGAGAGACCCAGTACTTT
CASSPEVINRGETQYF
>TRBD2|NA|TRBJ2-1|TRBV6-6
TGTGCCAGCAATCCGGGACTAGCGGGAGGCAATGAGCAGTTCTTC
CASNPGLAGGNEQFF
>NA|NA|TRBJ2-5|TRBV6-6
TGTGCCAGCAGCCCCTCCCGGGTGAATGAGCAGTACTTC
CASSPSRVNEQYF
>NA|many|TRBJ2-3|TRBV6-1
TGTGCCAGCAAAAGCGGCGGGGTGGGAGATACGCAGTATTTT
CASKSGGVGDTQYF